The source of this TCR beta chain is a study of cytomegalovirus exposure and HLA in healthy donors. Study findings and constraints: A cluster of highly shared sequence variants was likely a sequencing artifact.

The ends were cut back, 5 bases at V and 3 bases at J, with 14 bases in the middle. The length of the CDR3 is 14 residues. Germline CDR1 is MNHNY and CDR2 is SVGAGI (reference sequence). This clone was detected only a few times. Its matching antigen is unknown. Primers included in the PCR were 60 Vbeta and 13 Jbeta primers. The data were produced by immunoSEQ multiplex PCR, yet TCRdb's version contains in-frame clones alone and is incomplete. The repertoire consists of about 130,000 clones, with approximately 81% occurring once and the leading ten covering 3.5% to 4.5%. Specimen: PBMCs. The chain has TRBV6-6 and TRBJ2-7; D is perhaps TRBD2 (5 bases). This clonotype was sampled from a man in his late teens or twenties in good health and CMV-seropositive. CDR3: CASSPRGRDYEQYF. CDR3 in DNA: TGTGCCAGCAGTCCACGCGGACGGGACTACGAGCAGTACTTC.